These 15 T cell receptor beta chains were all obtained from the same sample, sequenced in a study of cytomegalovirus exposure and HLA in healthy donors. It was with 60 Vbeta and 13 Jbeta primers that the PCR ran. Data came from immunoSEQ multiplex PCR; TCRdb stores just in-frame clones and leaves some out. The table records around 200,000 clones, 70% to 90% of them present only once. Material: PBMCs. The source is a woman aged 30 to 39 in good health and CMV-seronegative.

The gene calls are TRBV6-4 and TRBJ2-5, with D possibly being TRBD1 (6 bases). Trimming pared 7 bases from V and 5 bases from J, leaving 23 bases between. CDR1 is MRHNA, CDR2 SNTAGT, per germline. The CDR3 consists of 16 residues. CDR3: CASITPRAGARETQYF. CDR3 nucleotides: TGTGCCAGCATCACCCCGAGGGCAGGGGCTAGGGAGACCCAGTACTTC.

The CDR3 reads CASSSSENYEQYF. In DNA, the CDR3 is TGTGCCAGCAGCTCCTCGGAGAACTACGAGCAGTACTTC. The chain carries TRBV7-9 and TRBJ2-7, with no clear D. CDR1 and CDR2 from the germline V gene are SEHNR and FQNEAQ (reference sequence). Trimming cost V 4 bases and J 3 bases, with 10 bases left between them. CDR3 size: 13 residues.

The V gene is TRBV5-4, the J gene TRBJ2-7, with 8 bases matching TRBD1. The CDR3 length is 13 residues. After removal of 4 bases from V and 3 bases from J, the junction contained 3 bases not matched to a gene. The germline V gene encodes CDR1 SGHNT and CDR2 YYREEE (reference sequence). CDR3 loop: CASSTGQGYEQYF. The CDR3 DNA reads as TGTGCCAGCAGCACTGGACAGGGCTACGAGCAGTACTTC.

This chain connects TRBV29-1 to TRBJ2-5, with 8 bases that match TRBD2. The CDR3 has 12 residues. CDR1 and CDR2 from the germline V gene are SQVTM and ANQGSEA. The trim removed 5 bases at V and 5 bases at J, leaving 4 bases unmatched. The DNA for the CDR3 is TGCAGCGTTCGGGAGGGAGAGGAGACCCAGTACTTC. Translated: CSVREGEETQYF.

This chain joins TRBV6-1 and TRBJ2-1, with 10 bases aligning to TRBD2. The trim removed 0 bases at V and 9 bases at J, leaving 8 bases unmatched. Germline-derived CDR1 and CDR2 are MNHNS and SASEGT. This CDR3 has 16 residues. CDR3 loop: CASSEAGASGGFEQFF. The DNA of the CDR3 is TGTGCCAGCAGTGAAGCAGGGGCTAGCGGGGGCTTTGAGCAGTTCTTC.

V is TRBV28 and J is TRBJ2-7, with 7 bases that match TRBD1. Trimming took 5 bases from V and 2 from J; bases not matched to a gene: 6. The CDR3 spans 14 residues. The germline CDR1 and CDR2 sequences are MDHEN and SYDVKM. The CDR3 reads CASSPGTEPYEQYF. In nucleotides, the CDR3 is TGTGCCAGCAGTCCCGGGACAGAGCCCTACGAGCAGTACTTC.

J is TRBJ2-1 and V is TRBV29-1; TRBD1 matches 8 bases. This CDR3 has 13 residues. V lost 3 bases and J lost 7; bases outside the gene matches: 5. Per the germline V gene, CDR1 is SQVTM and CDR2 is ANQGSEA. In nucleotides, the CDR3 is TGCAGCGTTGACCAGGGGGCTGGTAATGAGCAGTTCTTC. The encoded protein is CSVDQGAGNEQFF.

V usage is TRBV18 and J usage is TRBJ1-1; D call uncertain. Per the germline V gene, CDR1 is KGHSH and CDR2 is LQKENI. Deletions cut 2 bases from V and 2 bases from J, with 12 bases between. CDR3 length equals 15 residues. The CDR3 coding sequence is TGTGCCAGCTCACCAAGTCAGGAACCTAACACTGAAGCTTTCTTT. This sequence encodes CASSPSQEPNTEAFF. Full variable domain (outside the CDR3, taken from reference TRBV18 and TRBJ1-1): NAGVMQNPRHLVRRRGQEARLRCSPMKGHSHVYWYRQLPEEGLKFMVYLQKENIIDESGMPKERFSAEFPKEGPSILRIQQVVRGDSAAYFCASSPSQEPNTEAFFGQGTRLTVV.

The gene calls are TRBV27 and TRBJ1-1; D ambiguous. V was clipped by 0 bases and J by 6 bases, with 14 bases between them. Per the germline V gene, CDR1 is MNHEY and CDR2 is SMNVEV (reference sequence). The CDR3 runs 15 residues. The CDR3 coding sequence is TGTGCCAGCAGTTTATCAGGAGAGGGTTTACCTGAAGCTTTCTTT. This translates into CASSLSGEGLPEAFF.

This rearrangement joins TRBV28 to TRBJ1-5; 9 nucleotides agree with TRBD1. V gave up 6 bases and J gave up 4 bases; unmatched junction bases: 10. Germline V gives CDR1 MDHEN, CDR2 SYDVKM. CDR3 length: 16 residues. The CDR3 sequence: CASREHRGRGNQPQHF. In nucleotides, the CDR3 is TGTGCCAGCAGGGAACACAGGGGGCGCGGTAATCAGCCCCAGCATTTT.

The CDR3 reads CASSLDRIGELFF. The CDR3 DNA follows: TGCGCCAGCAGCTTGGACAGGATCGGGGAGCTGTTTTTT. The chain couples TRBV5-1 to TRBJ2-2, with a tentative D call TRBD1 (5 bases). The V end was cut by 0 bases, the J end by 7 bases, with 7 bases between. The length of the CDR3 is 13 residues. Per the germline V gene, CDR1 is SGHRS and CDR2 is YFSETQ.

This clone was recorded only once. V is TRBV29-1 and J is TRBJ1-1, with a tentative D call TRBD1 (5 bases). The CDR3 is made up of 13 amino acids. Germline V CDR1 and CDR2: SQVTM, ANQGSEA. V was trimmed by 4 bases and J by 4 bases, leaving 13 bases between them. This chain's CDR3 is CSVAGGLGTEAFF. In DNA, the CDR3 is TGCAGCGTTGCGGGGGGTTTGGGCACTGAAGCTTTCTTT.

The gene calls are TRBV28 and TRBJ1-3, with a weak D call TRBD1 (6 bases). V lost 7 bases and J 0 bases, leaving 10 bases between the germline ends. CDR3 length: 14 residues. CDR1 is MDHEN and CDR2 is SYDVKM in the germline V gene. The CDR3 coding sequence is TGTGCCAGCAACCGGGACAACTCTGGAAACACCATATATTTT. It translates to CASNRDNSGNTIYF.

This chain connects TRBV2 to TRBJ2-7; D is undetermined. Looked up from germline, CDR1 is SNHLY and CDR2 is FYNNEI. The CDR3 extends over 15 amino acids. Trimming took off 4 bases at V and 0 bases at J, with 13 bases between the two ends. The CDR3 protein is CASSGWQASSYEQYF. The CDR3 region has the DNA TGTGCCAGCAGTGGTTGGCAGGCTTCCTCCTACGAGCAGTACTTC.

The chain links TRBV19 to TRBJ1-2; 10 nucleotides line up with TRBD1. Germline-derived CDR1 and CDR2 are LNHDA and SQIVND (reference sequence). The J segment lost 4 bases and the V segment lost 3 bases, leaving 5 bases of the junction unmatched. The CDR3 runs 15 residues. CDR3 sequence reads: CASSIIGTGAYGYTF. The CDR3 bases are TGTGCCAGTAGTATCATCGGGACAGGGGCCTATGGCTACACCTTC.